This TCR beta chain came from a study of blood T cell repertoires in COVID-19. Study-level background: The United States, Italy and Spain provided the acute and convalescent COVID-19 samples. The analysed material was cDNA or gDNA that came from T cells, B-cell-depleted T cells, or PBMCs.

V trimming: 6 bases; J trimming: 2 bases; junction bases outside the gene matches: 4. This CDR3 comprises 15 residues. Germline V CDR1 and CDR2: MDHEN, SYDVKM. Original handling: Estimation of nucleated cell counts was performed using reference gene primer amplification. Sequencing used immunoSEQ multiplex PCR; TCRdb keeps in-frame clones, though not all of them. V and J calls and clone size come straight from that table; D and trimming were deduced from the DNA. The sample includes tens of thousands of clones, 90% of them seen just once. Material: peripheral blood. The chain employs TRBV28 and TRBJ1-5; TRBD1 aligns across 10 bases. The TCR sequence derives from a man aged 70 or older with active or convalescent COVID-19. The CDR3 DNA reads as TGTGCCAGCAGCTCAGGACAGGGGGGCAATCAGCCCCAGCATTTT. It encodes CASSSGQGGNQPQHF.